A selection of T cell receptor beta chains follows, all from one sample in a study of Graves' ophthalmopathy and Graves' hyperthyroidism. TCRdb redid the calling of the multiplex PCR reads with MiXCR, one entry per CDR3 protein. This sample has 360,000 or so distinct CDR3 sequences; approximately 16% occur once, and the top ten carry roughly 1.5%. Specimen: peripheral blood. The receptors come from a woman younger than 30 with Graves' ophthalmopathy. CDR3s include the opening cysteine and the closing phenylalanine or tryptophan. A D gene is named only where the DNA matches it firmly. Clone size, where shown, is once, few, many, or a class for clones that have expanded.

d_gene: TRBD1
v_gene: TRBV28
abundance: many
j_gene: TRBJ1-5
CDR3aa: CASSWDRGVGQPQHF
CDR3nt: TGTGCCAGCAGTTGGGACAGGGGGGTAGGTCAGCCCCAGCATTTT

d_gene: TRBD1
v_gene: TRBV12-3/TRBV12-4
abundance: .
j_gene: TRBJ2-5
CDR3aa: CASTPAGTGAKTQYF
CDR3nt: TGTGCCAGCACCCCAGCCGGGACAGGGGCGAAGACCCAGTACTTC

d_gene: TRBD1
v_gene: TRBV12-3/TRBV12-4
abundance: .
j_gene: TRBJ2-7
CDR3aa: CASSLVGGQGPYF
CDR3nt: TGTGCCAGCAGTTTAGTGGGGGGACAGGGTCCGTACTTC

d_gene: TRBD2
v_gene: TRBV7-2
abundance: .
j_gene: TRBJ2-7
CDR3aa: CASSLTSDEQYF
CDR3nt: TGTGCCAGCAGCTTGACTAGCGACGAGCAGTACTTC

d_gene: TRBD1
v_gene: TRBV9
abundance: many
j_gene: TRBJ1-1
CDR3aa: CASSVATGSMNTEAFF
CDR3nt: TGTGCCAGCAGCGTAGCGACAGGGTCAATGAACACTGAAGCTTTCTTT

d_gene: TRBD1
v_gene: TRBV28
abundance: many
j_gene: TRBJ1-2
CDR3aa: CASLRDRVCGYTF
CDR3nt: TGTGCCAGCCTCCGGGACAGGGTGTGTGGCTACACCTTC

d_gene: .
v_gene: TRBV18
abundance: many
j_gene: TRBJ2-7
CDR3aa: CASSPPQGTLSYEQYF
CDR3nt: TGTGCCAGCTCACCACCGCAGGGGACCCTCTCCTACGAGCAGTACTTC

d_gene: .
v_gene: TRBV28
abundance: once
j_gene: TRBJ1-3
CDR3aa: CASTNTGAEVGSRNTIYF
CDR3nt: TGTGCCAGCACCAATACAGGCGCGGAAGTGGGCTCTAGAAACACCATATATTTT

d_gene: TRBD2
v_gene: TRBV11-2
abundance: many
j_gene: TRBJ2-7
CDR3aa: CASSPGGGRASYEQYF
CDR3nt: TGTGCCAGCAGCCCAGGCGGGGGGCGGGCCTCCTACGAGCAGTACTTC

d_gene: .
v_gene: TRBV29-1
abundance: many
j_gene: TRBJ1-1
CDR3aa: CSVEAGGTEAFF
CDR3nt: TGCAGCGTTGAGGCGGGAGGGACTGAAGCTTTCTTT

d_gene: .
v_gene: TRBV7-2
abundance: many
j_gene: TRBJ2-7
CDR3aa: CASSLAGPTYEQYF
CDR3nt: TGTGCCAGCAGCTTAGCGGGCCCAACCTACGAGCAGTACTTC

d_gene: .
v_gene: TRBV5-1
abundance: many
j_gene: TRBJ2-5
CDR3aa: CASSLGNRREETQYF
CDR3nt: TGCGCCAGCAGCCTTGGGAACAGGAGGGAAGAGACCCAGTACTTC

d_gene: TRBD1
v_gene: TRBV6-2/TRBV6-3
abundance: many
j_gene: TRBJ1-5
CDR3aa: CAGSDRGNQPQHF
CDR3nt: TGTGCCGGCAGCGACAGGGGTAACCAGCCCCAGCATTTT

d_gene: TRBD1
v_gene: TRBV28
abundance: many
j_gene: TRBJ2-5
CDR3aa: CASSSPGQVETQYF
CDR3nt: TGTGCCAGCAGTTCTCCGGGACAGGTAGAGACCCAGTACTTC

d_gene: .
v_gene: TRBV30
abundance: many
j_gene: TRBJ1-1
CDR3aa: CAWSVPWDMNTEAFF
CDR3nt: TGTGCCTGGAGTGTACCTTGGGATATGAACACTGAAGCTTTCTTT

d_gene: TRBD2
v_gene: TRBV7-2
abundance: many
j_gene: TRBJ2-2
CDR3aa: CASSLSGGNTGELFF
CDR3nt: TGTGCCAGCAGTCTTAGCGGGGGGAACACCGGGGAGCTGTTTTTT

d_gene: TRBD1
v_gene: TRBV6-2/TRBV6-3
abundance: many
j_gene: TRBJ1-1
CDR3aa: CASRHTGTGVTAGTEAFF
CDR3nt: TGTGCCAGCAGACACACCGGGACAGGGGTCACCGCGGGCACTGAAGCTTTCTTT

d_gene: TRBD2
v_gene: TRBV20-1
abundance: few
j_gene: TRBJ2-5
CDR3aa: CSAAKGPGGETQYF
CDR3nt: TGCAGTGCTGCGAAAGGTCCGGGAGGGGAGACCCAGTACTTC

d_gene: .
v_gene: TRBV15
abundance: many
j_gene: TRBJ2-7
CDR3aa: CATSSEGVAYEQYF
CDR3nt: TGTGCCACCAGCAGTGAAGGGGTGGCCTACGAGCAGTACTTC

d_gene: .
v_gene: TRBV6-2/TRBV6-3
abundance: many
j_gene: TRBJ2-7
CDR3aa: CASSTTGTGRYEQYF
CDR3nt: TGTGCCAGCAGTACAACCGGGACGGGAAGATACGAGCAGTACTTC

d_gene: .
v_gene: TRBV30
abundance: many
j_gene: TRBJ2-7
CDR3aa: CAWSSFYEQYF
CDR3nt: TGTGCCTGGAGTTCATTCTACGAGCAGTACTTC

d_gene: .
v_gene: TRBV6-4
abundance: many
j_gene: TRBJ2-2
CDR3aa: CASSDLFTGELFF
CDR3nt: TGTGCCAGCAGTGACCTTTTCACCGGGGAGCTGTTTTTT

d_gene: .
v_gene: TRBV6-1
abundance: .
j_gene: TRBJ2-5
CDR3aa: CASSEAGAGETQYF
CDR3nt: TGTGCCAGCAGTGAAGCGGGAGCTGGGGAGACCCAGTACTTC

d_gene: .
v_gene: TRBV2
abundance: many
j_gene: TRBJ1-1
CDR3aa: CAPRGRSNTEAFF
CDR3nt: TGTGCCCCCCGGGGGAGGTCCAACACTGAAGCTTTCTTT

d_gene: TRBD1
v_gene: TRBV13
abundance: many
j_gene: TRBJ1-1
CDR3aa: CASSLDRGRDTEAFF
CDR3nt: TGTGCCAGCAGCTTGGACAGGGGGCGCGACACTGAAGCTTTCTTT

d_gene: .
v_gene: TRBV6-2/TRBV6-3
abundance: many
j_gene: TRBJ2-5
CDR3aa: CASSSTPRVETQYF
CDR3nt: TGTGCCAGCAGCTCCACCCCCAGAGTGGAGACCCAGTACTTC

d_gene: .
v_gene: TRBV5-8
abundance: many
j_gene: TRBJ1-5
CDR3aa: CASSRSRDRPQHF
CDR3nt: TGTGCCAGCAGTCGAAGCAGGGACCGGCCCCAGCATTTT

d_gene: TRBD1
v_gene: TRBV24-1
abundance: many
j_gene: TRBJ2-2
CDR3aa: CATKDRGNTGELFF
CDR3nt: TGTGCCACCAAAGACAGGGGGAACACCGGGGAGCTGTTTTTT

d_gene: .
v_gene: TRBV11-2
abundance: few
j_gene: TRBJ2-5
CDR3aa: CASSDPWGLRETQYF
CDR3nt: TGTGCCAGCAGCGACCCTTGGGGCTTGAGAGAGACCCAGTACTTC

d_gene: .
v_gene: TRBV27
abundance: many
j_gene: TRBJ1-1
CDR3aa: CASSSLQGQNTEAFF
CDR3nt: TGTGCCAGCAGTTCACTACAGGGTCAGAACACTGAAGCTTTCTTT

d_gene: .
v_gene: TRBV12-3/TRBV12-4
abundance: many
j_gene: TRBJ2-7
CDR3aa: CASSLLGRGEQYF
CDR3nt: TGTGCCAGCAGCCTTCTAGGGAGAGGCGAGCAGTACTTC